This record concerns one TCR beta chain sequence. Its specific antigen is unknown. No qualities accompany the bases; no much larger clone lies one base away. These data belong to a study of T cells in Graves' hyperthyroidism and ophthalmopathy (dated by TCRdb to between 2018 and 2021). For context, the study as a whole: Peripheral blood was sampled at the time of initial diagnosis, prior to any treatment. In addition, the study compared T-cell repertoires in thyroid tissue and in blood from several Graves' hyperthyroidism patients. The approximately 90 discovery patients were randomly split 7:3 into training and test sets. Whether ophthalmopathy could be predicted prospectively was tested in an independent validation cohort made up of 18 to 20 hyperthyroidism patients plus 17 patients who later progressed to ophthalmopathy. A discovery cohort of about a hundred patients, roughly 45 with Graves' ophthalmopathy and 55 to 60 with stable Graves' hyperthyroidism, was used to find distinguishing TCR V-J signatures. TCR Vbeta CDR3 sequencing of approximately 140 peripheral blood samples (over 40 ophthalmopathy, approximately 80 hyperthyroidism and some 17 progressor patients) is reported in the paper. After blood sampling, hyperthyroidism patients were treated with methimazole at a starting dose of 30 mg daily, and ophthalmopathy patients were treated with high-dose intravenous methylprednisolone. The investigation overall reported the following: Most expanded thyroid clonotypes (frequency above 0.001) were also found in blood, which suggests that blood repertoires may mirror thyroid immune responses. Ophthalmopathy was separated from stable hyperthyroidism by a 13 V-J signature model, with around 88% sensitivity and approximately 84% specificity obtained in cross-validation and 80%/75% obtained in testing. Sample size was not statistically predetermined, and blinding of investigators to group allocation was not performed. During validation, the model predicted progression to ophthalmopathy a median of approximately 6 months ahead of onset, with more than 55% sensitivity and 72.22% specificity.

CDR1 and CDR2 were assigned from the germline V gene as MGHRA and YSYEKL. The CDR3 measures 17 amino acids from cysteine to phenylalanine. Only CDR3 DNA remains: 51 bases, in frame from the first base. Trimming takes 3 bases off V and 3 bases off J; junction bases not matched to a gene: 3. The TCR beta CDR3 regions were amplified from the RNA transcripts. The TCR CDR3 was subjected to a first round of RT-PCR using the HTBI primer set and the Qiagen OneStep RT-PCR kit. Libraries were constructed in a second round of multiplex PCR, after which size selection and purification were carried out. The libraries were sequenced on an Illumina HiSeq2000 using paired-end 100 bp reads. Processing in the source paper ran as follows. SOAPnuke was used to process the raw data, throwing out any read that contained adapters or uncalled bases, had a mean Phred below 15, or lacked an exact constant-primer or identifier match. High-quality paired reads were merged using COPE v1.2.5, and each unique nucleotide sequence was defined as a clonotype. Clonotypes were aligned to IMGT TRBV, TRBD and TRBJ reference segments using MiTCR v1.1. The analysis included only V-J combinations with a frequency above 0.0001, which together covered 99% to 99.2% of the repertoires. The TCS score was defined as F50 (clonal expansion) divided by E x V (chaos), with BLOSUM62-based TCRdist calculated between CDR3 peptides within each V-J. Welch's t-statistics and random forest reduced around 550 V-J features to roughly 13, which were used in a naive Bayes classifier (R e1071). Using fastp at Q25 and MiXCR, TCRdb reprocessed the public reads and kept productive beta chains. Merged by CDR3 protein, the rows form single entries marked with the most common genes and DNA. Clone size and V and J calls follow TCRdb, not the original study. Present in this sample are 600,000 to 850,000 distinct CDR3 sequences, roughly a sixth of which were seen just once. The ten largest clones capture approximately 15% of the sample.

Hyperthyroidism patients were aged 18 to 65 years and newly diagnosed, with disease duration of less than 2 months. Exclusion was applied to patients with uncontrolled infections, other autoimmune diseases, pregnancy or lactation. Diagnoses relied on clinical symptoms, serum thyroxine and TRAb, thyroid ultrasound and orbital computed tomography. Blood from progressor patients was collected at the time of first diagnosis with hyperthyroidism, before any ophthalmopathy symptoms had appeared. PBMCs were isolated from 7.5 to 10 ml of fresh peripheral blood by Ficoll-Paque density gradient centrifugation. Progressor patients were first diagnosed with Graves' hyperthyroidism and then developed ophthalmopathy during follow-up. Trizol reagent was used to extract total RNA, and RNA quality was then checked on an Agilent 2100 Bioanalyzer.

The chain is assembled from TRBV4-1 and TRBJ2-2, and 14 junctional nucleotides match TRBD2. The TCR was taken from a woman aged 50 to 60 with Graves' hyperthyroidism that later progressed to Graves' ophthalmopathy. The sample consisted of blood. The DNA sequence is given as TGCGCCAGCAGCCACCTGGGACTAGCGGGGGACACCGGGGAGCTGTTTTTT. It is translated as CASSHLGLAGDTGELFF.